These 3 T cell receptor beta chains originate from one sample sequenced in a study of molecular identifiers for immune sequencing clone quantification. TCRdb re-called the PCR reads with MiXCR, one entry per CDR3 protein. Here the sample spans hundreds of thousands of distinct CDR3 sequences, roughly 23% being singletons. Sequences were obtained from naive CD8+ T cells from blood, with Jurkat cell RNA spiked in. Subset noted: FACS-sorted CD8+CD4-CCR7+CD45RA+ naive T cells. All receptors come from a human donor in good health. Some libraries in this study had Jurkat cell RNA spiked in.

There are many counts of this clonotype. V is TRBV7-9 and J is TRBJ2-3, with 7 bases lining up with TRBD2. The CDR3 extends over 18 amino acids. The germline V gene has CDR1 SEHNR and CDR2 FQNEAQ (reference sequence). The J segment lost 1 base and the V segment lost 0 bases, leaving 10 bases of the junction unmatched. The CDR3 nucleotides are TGTGCCAGCAGCTTAGCCGGGGCGGGAGTAGTCGGCACAGATACGCAGTATTTT. This codes for CASSLAGAGVVGTDTQYF.

The chain couples TRBV5-3 to TRBJ2-2, with 15 bases lining up with TRBD2. TRBV5-3 is marked as an open reading frame, function uncertain. The CDR3 is 21 residues long. Losses at the gene ends were 10 bases for V and 2 bases for J; bases not matched to a gene: 21. CDR3 DNA sequence: TGTGCCGGCAGCTTGGGTCCAGGACTAGCGGGAGGGCCCCAAAACACCGGGGAGCTGTTTTTT. Amino acid sequence: CAGSLGPGLAGGPQNTGELFF.

The V call is TRBV20-1, the J call TRBJ2-4, with 9 bases matching TRBD1. Germline lookup yields CDR1 DFQATT and CDR2 SNEGSKA (reference sequence). The trim removed 3 bases at V and 7 bases at J, leaving 28 bases unmatched. The CDR3 extends over 21 amino acids. The CDR3 DNA reads as TGCAGTGCTAGGGCGATCGGGGGGCGACAGGGGGGACCCCTCGCAGGGAACATTCAGTACTTC. Translating gives CSARAIGGRQGGPLAGNIQYF.